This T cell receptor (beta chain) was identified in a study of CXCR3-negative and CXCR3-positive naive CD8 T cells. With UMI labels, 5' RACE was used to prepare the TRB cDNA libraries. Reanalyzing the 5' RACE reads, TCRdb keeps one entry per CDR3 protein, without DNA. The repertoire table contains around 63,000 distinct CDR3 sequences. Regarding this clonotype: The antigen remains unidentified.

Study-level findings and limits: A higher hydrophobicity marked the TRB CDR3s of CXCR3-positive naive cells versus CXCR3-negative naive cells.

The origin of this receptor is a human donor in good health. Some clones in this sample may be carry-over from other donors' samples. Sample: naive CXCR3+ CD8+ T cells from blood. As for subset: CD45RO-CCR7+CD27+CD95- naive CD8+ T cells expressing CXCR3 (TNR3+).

The CDR3 is CASSYGGQGPDTQYF. The J gene is TRBJ2-3, the V gene TRBV6-2 or TRBV6-3; TCRdb indicates TRBD1, and absent DNA this call remains unverified. The CDR3 totals 15 residues. Per the germline V gene, CDR1 is MNHEY and CDR2 is SVGEGT.